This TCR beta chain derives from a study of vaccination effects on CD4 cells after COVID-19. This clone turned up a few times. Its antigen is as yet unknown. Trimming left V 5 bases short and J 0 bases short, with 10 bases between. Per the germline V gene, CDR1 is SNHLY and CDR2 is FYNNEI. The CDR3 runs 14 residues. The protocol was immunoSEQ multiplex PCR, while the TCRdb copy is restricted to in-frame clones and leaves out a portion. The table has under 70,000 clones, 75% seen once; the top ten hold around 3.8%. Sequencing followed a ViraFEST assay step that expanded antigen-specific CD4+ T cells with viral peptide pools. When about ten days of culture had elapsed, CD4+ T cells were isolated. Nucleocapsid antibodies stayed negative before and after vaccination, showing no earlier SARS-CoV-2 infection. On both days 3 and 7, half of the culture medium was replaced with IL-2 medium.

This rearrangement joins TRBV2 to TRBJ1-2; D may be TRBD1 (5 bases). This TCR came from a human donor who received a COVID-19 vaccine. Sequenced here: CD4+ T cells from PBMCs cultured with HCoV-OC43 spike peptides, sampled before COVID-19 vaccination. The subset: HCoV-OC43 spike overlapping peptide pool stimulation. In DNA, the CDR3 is TGTGCCAGCAGTAGACAGTTAGCTAACTATGGCTACACCTTC. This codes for CASSRQLANYGYTF.